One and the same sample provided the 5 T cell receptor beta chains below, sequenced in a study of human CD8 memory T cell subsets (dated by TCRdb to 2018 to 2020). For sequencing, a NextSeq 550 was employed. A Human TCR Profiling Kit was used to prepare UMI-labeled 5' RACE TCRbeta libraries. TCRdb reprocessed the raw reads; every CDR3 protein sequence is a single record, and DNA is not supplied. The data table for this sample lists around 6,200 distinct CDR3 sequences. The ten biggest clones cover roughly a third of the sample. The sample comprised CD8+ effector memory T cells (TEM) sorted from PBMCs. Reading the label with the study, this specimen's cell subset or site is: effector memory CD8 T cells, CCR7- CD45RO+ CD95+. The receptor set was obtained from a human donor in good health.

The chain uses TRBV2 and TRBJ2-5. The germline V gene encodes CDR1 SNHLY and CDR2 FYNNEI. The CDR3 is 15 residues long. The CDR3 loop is CASSDTWGYQETQYF.

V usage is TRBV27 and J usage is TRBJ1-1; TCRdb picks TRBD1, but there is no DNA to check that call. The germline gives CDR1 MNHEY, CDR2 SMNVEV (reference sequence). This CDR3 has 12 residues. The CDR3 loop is CASRDSYTEAFF.

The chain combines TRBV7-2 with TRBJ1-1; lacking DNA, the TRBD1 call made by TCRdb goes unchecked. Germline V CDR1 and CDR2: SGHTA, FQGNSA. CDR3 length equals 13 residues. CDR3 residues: CASSLAGDREAFF.

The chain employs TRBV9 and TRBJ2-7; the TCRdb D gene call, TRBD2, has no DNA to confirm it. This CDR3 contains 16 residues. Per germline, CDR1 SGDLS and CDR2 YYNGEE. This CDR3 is CASKGLAGDLSYEQYF. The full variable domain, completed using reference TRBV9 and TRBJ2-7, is DSGVTQTPKHLITATGQRVTLRCSPRSGDLSVYWYQQSLDQGLQFLIQYYNGEERAKGNILERFSAQQFPDLHSELNLSSLELGDSALYFCASKGLAGDLSYEQYFGPGTRLTVT.

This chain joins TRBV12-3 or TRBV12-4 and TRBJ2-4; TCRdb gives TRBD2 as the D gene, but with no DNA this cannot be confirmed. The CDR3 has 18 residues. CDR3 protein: CASSPSSGGAHAKNIQYF.